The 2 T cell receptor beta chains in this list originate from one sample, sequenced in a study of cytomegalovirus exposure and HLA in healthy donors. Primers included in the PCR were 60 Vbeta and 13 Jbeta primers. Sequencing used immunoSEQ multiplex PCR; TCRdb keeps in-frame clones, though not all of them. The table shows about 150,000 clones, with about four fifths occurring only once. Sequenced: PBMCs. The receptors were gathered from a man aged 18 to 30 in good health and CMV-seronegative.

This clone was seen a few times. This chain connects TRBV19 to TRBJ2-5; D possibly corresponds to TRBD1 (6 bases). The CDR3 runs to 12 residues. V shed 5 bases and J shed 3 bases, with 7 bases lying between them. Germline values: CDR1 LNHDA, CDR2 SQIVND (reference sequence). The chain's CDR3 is CASSHREETQYF. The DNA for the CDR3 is TGTGCCAGTAGTCACAGGGAAGAGACCCAGTACTTC.

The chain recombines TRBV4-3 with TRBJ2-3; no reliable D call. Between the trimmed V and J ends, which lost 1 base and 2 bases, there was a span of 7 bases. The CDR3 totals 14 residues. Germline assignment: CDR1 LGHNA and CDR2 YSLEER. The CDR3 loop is CASSQALNTDTQYF. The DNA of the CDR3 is TGCGCCAGCAGCCAAGCCCTTAACACAGATACGCAGTATTTT.